The 29 T cell receptor beta chains in this list originate from one sample, sequenced in a study of blood T cell repertoires in COVID-19. Profiled with immunoSEQ multiplex PCR; TCRdb holds only in-frame clones, not every one. The table has 90,000 to 130,000 clones, 80% to 85% seen once. Sequenced input: peripheral blood. The source is a woman aged 70-85 years with acute or convalescent COVID-19.

This chain joins TRBV5-1 and TRBJ1-1, with 9 bases fitting TRBD1. This CDR3 contains 15 residues. J was trimmed by 13 bases and V by 0 bases; bases with no gene match: 13. The germline CDR1 and CDR2 sequences are SGHRS and YFSETQ. The CDR3 region is CASSLVGIRDREIFF. The CDR3 DNA reads as TGCGCCAGCAGCTTGGTGGGCATCCGGGACAGGGAGATTTTCTTT.

This rearrangement joins TRBV5-1 to TRBJ1-3, with D unclear. CDR3 length equals 13 residues. CDR1 and CDR2 (germline): SGHRS, YFSETQ. Trimming shortened V by 4 bases and J by 4 bases, and 9 bases separated the two germline ends. The CDR3 nucleotides are TGCGCCAGCAGCCCCGCGGGGGGAAACACCATATATTTT. This sequence encodes CASSPAGGNTIYF.

The chain uses TRBV11-3 and TRBJ2-2, with D unclear. CDR3 length: 16 amino acids. V dropped 0 bases and J dropped 0 bases, with 8 bases sitting between them. Germline V gene lookup returns CDR1 SGHNT and CDR2 YENEEA. The CDR3 sequence is CASSLDPAANTGELFF. CDR3 coding DNA: TGTGCCAGCAGCTTAGATCCTGCAGCGAACACCGGGGAGCTGTTTTTT.

The chain employs TRBV2 and TRBJ2-3, with unresolved D. The V gene's germline CDR1 is SNHLY and CDR2 FYNNEI. V was cut by 5 bases and J by 0 bases, with 12 bases left in between. The CDR3 has 15 residues. The CDR3 DNA sequence: TGTGCCAGCAGTACAGCTGCTACTAGCACAGATACGCAGTATTTT. Translation: CASSTAATSTDTQYF.

V and J are TRBV12-3 or TRBV12-4 and TRBJ1-2; TRBD1 is a possible D gene (5 bases). The CDR3 runs 12 residues. Between the trimmed V and J ends, which lost 3 bases and 6 bases, there was a span of 8 bases. CDR3 region: CASSFEGDGYTF. DNA of the CDR3: TGTGCCAGCAGTTTCGAAGGGGATGGCTACACCTTC.

This clone was observed once. The rearrangement uses TRBV11-3 and TRBJ2-1; TRBD2 is a possible D gene (6 bases). CDR3 length equals 15 residues. V gave up 0 bases and J gave up 4 bases, with 10 bases separating them. Germline lookup yields CDR1 SGHNT and CDR2 YENEEA. The CDR3 here is CASSLDAGLYNEQFF. DNA of the CDR3: TGTGCCAGCAGCTTAGATGCGGGACTTTACAATGAGCAGTTCTTC.

The chain links TRBV6-5 to TRBJ2-2, with TRBD1 matching 8 bases. This CDR3 has 15 amino acids. The V gene end was trimmed by 6 bases and the J gene end by 1 base; junction bases not matched to a gene: 4. Germline V CDR1 and CDR2: MNHEY, SVGAGI. The CDR3 protein is CASRQGALNTGELFF. For the CDR3, the DNA is TGTGCCAGCAGGCAGGGGGCCCTGAACACCGGGGAGCTGTTTTTT.

The rearrangement joins TRBV9 to TRBJ1-6; 9 bases fit TRBD1. With 4 bases clipped from V and 7 bases from J, the junction kept 6 bases outside the gene matches. CDR3 size: 15 residues. In germline, CDR1 is SGDLS, CDR2 YYNGEE. CDR3 DNA: TGTGCCAGCAGCCAGGGACAGGGAGAAAATTCACCCCTCCACTTT. Encoded protein: CASSQGQGENSPLHF. The full variable domain, rest sourced from reference TRBV9 and TRBJ1-6, is DSGVTQTPKHLITATGQRVTLRCSPRSGDLSVYWYQQSLDQGLQFLIQYYNGEERAKGNILERFSAQQFPDLHSELNLSSLELGDSALYFCASSQGQGENSPLHFGNGTRLTVT.

The table lists this clone with a count of one. The chain combines TRBV7-3 with TRBJ1-5; D not resolved. CDR1 and CDR2 from the germline V gene are SGHTA and FQGTGA. The CDR3 spans 13 residues. V was trimmed by 5 bases and J by 4 bases, leaving 9 bases between them. CDR3 DNA: TGTGCCAGCAGCCTAGACGCAAATCAGCCCCAGCATTTT. Translated, it gives CASSLDANQPQHF.

This chain uses TRBV19 with TRBJ1-2; no reliable D call. The germline CDR1 and CDR2 sequences are LNHDA and SQIVND (reference sequence). There are 14 residues in the CDR3. Between the trimmed V and J ends, which lost 1 base and 4 bases, there was a span of 10 bases. CDR3 amino acids: CASSIAGSGYGYTF. The CDR3 nucleotides read TGTGCCAGTAGTATAGCGGGGTCGGGCTATGGCTACACCTTC.

The chain links TRBV7-9 to TRBJ1-5; D may be TRBD1 (6 bases). This CDR3 has 14 amino acids. Germline V CDR1 and CDR2: SEHNR, FQNEAQ (reference sequence). Trimming shortened V by 3 bases and J by 5 bases, and 11 bases separated the two germline ends. CDR3 sequence reads: CASSFAGADQPQHF. CDR3 sequence (DNA): TGTGCCAGCAGCTTCGCAGGGGCGGATCAGCCCCAGCATTTT.

V is TRBV9 and J is TRBJ1-1, with D possibly being TRBD1 (5 bases). The V gene's germline CDR1 is SGDLS and CDR2 YYNGEE. V gave up 4 bases and J gave up 0 bases, with 10 bases separating them. CDR3 length equals 14 residues. The CDR3 region is CASSLRQLNTEAFF. DNA for the CDR3: TGTGCCAGCAGCTTAAGACAGTTGAACACTGAAGCTTTCTTT. Looking up the rest from reference TRBV9 and TRBJ1-1 gives the full variable domain: DSGVTQTPKHLITATGQRVTLRCSPRSGDLSVYWYQQSLDQGLQFLIQYYNGEERAKGNILERFSAQQFPDLHSELNLSSLELGDSALYFCASSLRQLNTEAFFGQGTRLTVV.

The V call is TRBV10-3, the J call TRBJ2-3, with a weak D call TRBD2 (6 bases). Germline-derived CDR1 and CDR2 are ENHRY and SYGVKD. The CDR3 loop spans 12 amino acids. Trimming took 6 bases from V and 6 from J, leaving 10 bases between them. This CDR3 reads CAISSGLDTQYF. In DNA form, the CDR3 reads TGTGCCATCAGCAGCGGGCTTGATACGCAGTATTTT.

The chain has TRBV6-2 or TRBV6-3 and TRBJ2-1; D unclear. This CDR3 region has 15 residues. Trimming cost V 2 bases and J 5 bases, with 13 bases left between them. Germline lookup yields CDR1 MNHEY and CDR2 SVGEGT. Here the CDR3 DNA reads TGTGCCAGCAGTTACGGGCAGCCGTGGGACAATGAGCAGTTCTTC. Translated: CASSYGQPWDNEQFF.

CDR3 sequence (DNA): TGTGCCACCAGCAGACAGGGGCAAAGTGAGCAGTACTTC. As protein: CATSRQGQSEQYF. The chain recombines TRBV15 with TRBJ2-7, with D possibly TRBD1 on 6 matching bases. CDR1 is LNHNV and CDR2 is YYDKDF in the germline V gene (reference sequence). V was clipped by 2 bases and J by 7 bases, with 12 bases between them. The CDR3 covers 13 residues.

The rearrangement links TRBV19 to TRBJ1-5; no clear D. The germline V gene encodes CDR1 LNHDA and CDR2 SQIVND (reference sequence). V was shortened by 3 bases and J by 4 bases, with 7 bases between the two germline ends. The CDR3 extends over 13 amino acids. CDR3 in amino acids: CASSMSSNQPQHF. The CDR3 bases are TGTGCCAGTAGTATGTCCAGTAATCAGCCCCAGCATTTT.

The chain is built from TRBV19 and TRBJ1-2; 11 bases are a match to TRBD1. Germline CDR1 and CDR2: LNHDA and SQIVND (reference sequence). V lost 5 bases, J lost 8 bases, and 7 bases stayed unmatched. The CDR3 runs to 14 residues. The CDR3 nucleotides are TGTGCCAGTAGTGCGTTGGGACAGGGGGACGGCTACACCTTC. Amino acids: CASSALGQGDGYTF.

The chain recombines TRBV2 with TRBJ1-2, with 10 bases matching TRBD1. J lost 6 bases, V lost 5 bases, and 3 bases had no gene match. Germline V gene data show CDR1 as SNHLY and CDR2 as FYNNEI. The CDR3 contains 13 residues. In nucleotides, the CDR3 is TGTGCCAGCAGTCGGGACAGGGGAGATGGCTACACCTTC. Translation: CASSRDRGDGYTF.

V and J are TRBV6-5 and TRBJ1-3; tentatively, D is TRBD1 (5 bases). The V and J ends lost 6 bases and 0 bases respectively, with 9 bases between them. The CDR3 sequence is 14 residues long. Germline CDR1 reads MNHEY; CDR2 reads SVGAGI. This CDR3 is CASRGDSSGNTIYF. CDR3 DNA: TGTGCCAGCAGAGGAGACAGCTCTGGAAACACCATATATTTT.

The rearrangement links TRBV2 to TRBJ2-7, with D unclear. CDR1 and CDR2 from the germline V gene are SNHLY and FYNNEI. Trimming left V 2 bases short and J 2 bases short, with 4 bases between. CDR3 length: 12 amino acids. CDR3 sequence: CASSEQTYEQYF. The CDR3 nucleotides read TGTGCCAGCAGTGAACAGACCTACGAGCAGTACTTC.

V is TRBV19 and J is TRBJ1-4, with TRBD1 as a possible D gene (5 bases). Germline CDR1 LNHDA, CDR2 SQIVND (reference sequence). Trimming removed 3 bases from V and 3 bases from J, with 14 bases in between. The CDR3 covers 16 residues. The chain's CDR3 is CASSMLPGSSNEKLFF. The CDR3 coding sequence is TGTGCCAGTAGTATGCTTCCAGGGTCGTCTAATGAAAAACTGTTTTTT.

This chain links TRBV5-1 with TRBJ2-5, with 8 bases lining up with TRBD1. This CDR3 region has 15 residues. Germline V gene sequence: CDR1 SGHRS, CDR2 YFSETQ. V lost 6 bases and J lost 5; bases outside the gene matches: 12. Here the CDR3 reads CASTALTGAGETQYF. In DNA, the CDR3 is TGCGCCAGCACCGCACTGACAGGGGCCGGGGAGACCCAGTACTTC. The full variable domain, in which reference TRBV5-1 and TRBJ2-5 provide the parts outside the CDR3, is KAGVTQTPRYLIKTRGQQVTLSCSPISGHRSVSWYQQTPGQGLQFLFEYFSETQRNKGNFPGRFSGRQFSNSRSEMNVSTLELGDSALYLCASTALTGAGETQYFGPGTRLLVL.

The chain recombines TRBV11-3 with TRBJ2-1; D may be TRBD1 (6 bases). The germline gives CDR1 SGHNT, CDR2 YENEEA. Trimming removed 4 bases at V and 6 bases at J, with 13 bases between. CDR3 length: 14 amino acids. The CDR3 spells CASSSLDRSNEQFF. CDR3 nucleotide sequence: TGTGCCAGCAGCTCCCTGGACAGATCCAATGAGCAGTTCTTC. Together with reference TRBV11-3 and TRBJ2-1, the CDR3 gives the full variable domain: EAGVVQSPRYKIIEKKQPVAFWCNPISGHNTLYWYLQNLGQGPELLIRYENEEAVDDSQLPKDRFSAERLKGVDSTLKIQPAELGDSAVYLCASSSLDRSNEQFFGPGTRLTVL.

The rearrangement uses TRBV4-1 and TRBJ2-1; unclear D gene. Trimming cost V 1 base and J 3 bases, with 4 bases left between them. The length of the CDR3 is 13 residues. CDR1 is MGHRA and CDR2 is YSYEKL in the germline V gene. The CDR3 sequence is CASSQGLYNEQFF. CDR3 coding DNA: TGCGCCAGCAGCCAAGGGCTCTACAATGAGCAGTTCTTC.

The chain recombines TRBV11-2 with TRBJ2-1; TRBD1 aligns across 7 bases. Germline CDR1 and CDR2: SGHAT and FQNNGV. The CDR3 sequence is 13 residues long. Losses at the gene ends were 4 bases for V and 7 bases for J; bases not matched to a gene: 4. The chain's CDR3 is CASSSHRGNEQFF. The CDR3 nucleotides are TGTGCCAGCAGCTCCCACAGGGGAAATGAGCAGTTCTTC. Combining the CDR3 with reference TRBV11-2 and TRBJ2-1 gives the whole variable domain EAGVAQSPRYKIIEKRQSVAFWCNPISGHATLYWYQQILGQGPKLLIQFQNNGVVDDSQLPKDRFSAERLKGVDSTLKIQPAKLEDSAVYLCASSSHRGNEQFFGPGTRLTVL.

A single count supports this clone. V usage is TRBV29-1 and J usage is TRBJ2-7, with D perhaps matching TRBD1 (6 bases). The germline V gene has CDR1 SQVTM and CDR2 ANQGSEA. Trimming pared 6 bases from V and 7 bases from J, leaving 16 bases between. The CDR3 contains 12 residues. This chain's CDR3 is CSVGDTLREQYF. For the CDR3, the DNA is TGCAGCGTCGGGGACACCTTACGGGAGCAGTACTTC.

The chain employs TRBV30 and TRBJ1-5; D is undetermined. From germline, CDR1 is GTSNPN and CDR2 SVGIG (reference sequence). V was clipped by 2 bases and J by 5 bases, with 19 bases between them. This CDR3 spans 16 amino acids. CDR3 loop: CAWSPGGLPGDQPQHF. The DNA for the CDR3 is TGTGCCTGGAGTCCCGGCGGACTTCCCGGGGATCAGCCCCAGCATTTT.

The rearrangement uses TRBV6-1 and TRBJ2-6; TRBD1 matches 7 bases. This CDR3 has 21 residues. The junction had 16 bases not matched to a gene; V was cut back by 2 bases and J by 0 bases. In germline, CDR1 is MNHNS, CDR2 SASEGT. CDR3 bases: TGTGCCAGCAGTGAACGCGACAGGGTACGGCTACGGAGCTCTGGGGCCAACGTCCTGACTTTC. Its translation: CASSERDRVRLRSSGANVLTF.

The gene calls are TRBV27 and TRBJ2-1; TRBD2 is a possible D gene (6 bases). V was pared by 8 bases and J by 0 bases, with 11 bases between. CDR1 and CDR2 (germline): MNHEY, SMNVEV (reference sequence). This CDR3 is 14 amino acids long. This chain's CDR3 is CASSSGSSYNEQFF. DNA for the CDR3: TGTGCCAGCTCAAGCGGGTCCTCCTACAATGAGCAGTTCTTC.